This TCR beta chain was obtained from a study of T cell responses to AZD1222 COVID-19 vaccine. Whole-study findings and limits: At baseline, just a handful of AZD1222 recipients tested seropositive.

Sequencing was performed with immunoSEQ multiplex PCR; in TCRdb, only in-frame clones are kept and a portion is missing. The sample lists more than 110,000 clones, 70% to 90% occurring once. In regard to this clone: As yet, its antigen is unknown.

This sequence originates from an adult in good health. The specimen comprised peripheral blood, sampled on day 0 of AZD1222 vaccination.

The CDR3 reads CASSLSSGDTGELFF. CDR3 nucleotide sequence: TGTGCCAGCTCACTATCTAGCGGAGACACCGGGGAGCTGTTTTTT. The chain recombines TRBV18 with TRBJ2-2; TRBD2 matches at 7 bases. V dropped 4 bases and J dropped 3; count of bases not matched to a gene: 5. This CDR3 region has 15 residues. CDR1 and CDR2 (germline): KGHSH, LQKENI.